Described below is a single TCR beta chain sequence and its context. These data are taken from a study of blood T cell repertoires in COVID-19. Followed longitudinally, the Seattle patients had been enrolled during active infection. Original processing notes: Reference gene primers were amplified, and this amplification served to estimate nucleated cell counts. This table comes from immunoSEQ multiplex PCR, and its TCRdb copy is limited to in-frame clones, with some not included. V and J calls and clone size are as listed in that table; D and trimming were resolved from the DNA. The sample includes about 410,000 clones, over 75% of them seen just once. The sequence was collected from a woman between 40 and 50 years old with COVID-19, enrolled during active disease. The sequencing sample was made of peripheral blood.

The CDR3 DNA is TGTGCCACCAGTGACCGCCTGGGGACAGGGTATGACGGCTACACCTTC. Translating it yields CATSDRLGTGYDGYTF. The rearrangement joins TRBV24-1 to TRBJ1-2; 9 positions match TRBD1. Germline V CDR1 and CDR2: KGHDR, SFDVKD. The length of the CDR3 is 16 residues. J lost 8 bases, V lost 4 bases, and 13 bases had no gene match.